The text below deals with one TCR beta chain. The V gene's germline CDR1 is SGHRS and CDR2 YFSETQ. CDR3 length equals 15 residues. The V and J ends lost 7 bases and 6 bases, in that order; junction bases with no gene match: 11. Primers: 60 Vbeta forward and 13 Jbeta reverse. Clones were sequenced by immunoSEQ multiplex PCR, and TCRdb holds only the in-frame ones, with some missing. The sample shows about 120,000 clones, 82% of them seen only once. The data were obtained in a study of cytomegalovirus exposure and HLA in healthy donors. The genes are TRBV5-1 and TRBJ2-1, with 9 bases fitting TRBD1. Source material: PBMCs. The sequence derives from a woman aged 18-30 years in good health and CMV-seronegative. The chain's CDR3 is CASDGGQGVFNEQFF. The CDR3 region has the DNA TGCGCCAGCGACGGGGGACAGGGTGTGTTCAATGAGCAGTTCTTC.